Following are 23 T cell receptor beta chains from one sample sequenced in a study of blood T cell repertoires in COVID-19. This table comes from immunoSEQ multiplex PCR, and its TCRdb copy is limited to in-frame clones, with some not included. The data show about 180,000 clones, about 88% seen once. The sample taken for sequencing was peripheral blood. The receptors come from a woman in her 30s with active or convalescent COVID-19.

This clone was seen only once. The chain is built from TRBV24-1 and TRBJ2-3; 11 bases line up with TRBD1. The V gene end was trimmed by 11 bases and the J gene end by 10 bases; junction bases not matched to a gene: 13. CDR1 and CDR2 from the germline V gene are KGHDR and SFDVKD. The CDR3 covers 14 residues. The CDR3: CAIYFWTGGLAQYF. In DNA form, the CDR3 reads TGTGCCATCTATTTCTGGACAGGGGGCCTTGCGCAGTATTTT.

The chain combines TRBV5-1 with TRBJ2-7; TRBD2 is a possible D gene (5 bases). Germline assignment: CDR1 SGHRS and CDR2 YFSETQ. The V gene lost 0 bases and the J gene lost 3 bases, with 19 bases spanning the gap. This CDR3 has 17 residues. CDR3 in DNA: TGCGCCAGCAGCTTGGTCCAATCCGGGATTGTTGGCTACGAGCAGTACTTC. Protein sequence: CASSLVQSGIVGYEQYF. The complete variable domain, with remaining parts taken from reference TRBV5-1 and TRBJ2-7, reads KAGVTQTPRYLIKTRGQQVTLSCSPISGHRSVSWYQQTPGQGLQFLFEYFSETQRNKGNFPGRFSGRQFSNSRSEMNVSTLELGDSALYLCASSLVQSGIVGYEQYFGPGTRLTVT.

This chain joins TRBV5-4 and TRBJ2-7; 14 bases match TRBD2. The germline V gene encodes CDR1 SGHNT and CDR2 YYREEE (reference sequence). The CDR3 has 18 residues. V was clipped by 4 bases and J by 3 bases; unmatched bases: 12. CDR3 nucleotides: TGTGCCAGCAGCCCGGGACTAGCGGGAGTCCGAGGGGGCTACGAGCAGTACTTC. Protein: CASSPGLAGVRGGYEQYF.

V and J are TRBV30 and TRBJ1-1; D is ambiguous. The CDR3 totals 11 residues. The V end was cut by 5 bases, the J end by 6 bases, with 10 bases between. Germline CDR1 is GTSNPN and CDR2 is SVGIG (reference sequence). DNA for the CDR3: TGTGCCTGGCAAAGAGGTTCTGAAGCTTTCTTT. Translated, it gives CAWQRGSEAFF.

The table lists this clone with many counts. The chain carries TRBV19 and TRBJ2-2; 10 nucleotides match TRBD1. Germline trimming cut 3 bases from V and 4 bases from J; bases unmatched to any gene: 2. Germline values: CDR1 LNHDA, CDR2 SQIVND (reference sequence). This CDR3 has 15 amino acids. CDR3 in DNA: TGTGCCAGTAGTATGGGACAGGGGTTCACCGGGGAGCTGTTTTTT. Encoded protein: CASSMGQGFTGELFF.

V is TRBV6-5 and J is TRBJ1-5, with a possible D match to TRBD1 (6 bases). The V and J ends lost 5 bases and 2 bases respectively, with 13 bases between them. CDR3 length: 15 residues. CDR1 is MNHEY and CDR2 is SVGAGI in the germline V gene. CDR3: CASSKLGGGNQPQHF. As DNA, the CDR3 is TGTGCCAGCAGTAAATTAGGGGGAGGCAATCAGCCCCAGCATTTT.

In its sample, this clone is medium-sized. V is TRBV4-2 and J is TRBJ1-5; unclear D gene. The CDR3 is 15 amino acids. Trimming cost V 0 bases and J 7 bases, with 13 bases left between them. Germline V gene lookup returns CDR1 LGHNA and CDR2 YNFKEQ. CDR3 coding DNA: TGTGCCAGCAGCCAAGACGCATTAGCAAGGCAGCCCCAGCATTTT. Its protein is CASSQDALARQPQHF.

This chain uses TRBV6-5 with TRBJ2-7; 8 bases are shared with TRBD2. The germline CDR1 and CDR2 sequences are MNHEY and SVGAGI. The CDR3 loop spans 15 amino acids. The junction had 7 bases not matched to a gene; V was cut back by 2 bases and J by 4 bases. The CDR3 region has the DNA TGTGCCAGCAGTTACGGGACTAGTGTCAAGTACGAGCAGTACTTC. Translated: CASSYGTSVKYEQYF.

This chain connects TRBV2 to TRBJ2-7, with 9 bases matching TRBD1. The V gene end was trimmed by 7 bases and the J gene end by 5 bases; junction bases not matched to a gene: 18. The germline V gene has CDR1 SNHLY and CDR2 FYNNEI. This CDR3 has 17 residues. The CDR3 region is CASTGLKIRDRVDEQYF. CDR3 in DNA: TGTGCCAGCACCGGTTTGAAGATCCGGGACAGGGTCGACGAGCAGTACTTC.

The chain carries TRBV18 and TRBJ1-2; tentative D call: TRBD1 (5 bases). The CDR3 runs to 15 residues. Germline V gene sequence: CDR1 KGHSH, CDR2 LQKENI. V was trimmed by 2 bases and J by 4 bases, leaving 14 bases between them. The CDR3 region is CASSPGTPKGYGYTF. CDR3 nucleotide sequence: TGTGCCAGCTCACCAGGGACTCCTAAGGGCTATGGCTACACCTTC.

V usage is TRBV7-2 and J usage is TRBJ1-2; no clear D. V was clipped by 5 bases and J by 4 bases, with 17 bases between them. The CDR3 spans 15 residues. The V gene's germline CDR1 is SGHTA and CDR2 FQGNSA. The CDR3 bases are TGTGCCAGCAGCACAGCCGGGCTCGGGAGCTATGGCTACACCTTC. Its protein is CASSTAGLGSYGYTF.

The chain combines TRBV6-2 or TRBV6-3 with TRBJ1-2; D is uncertain. Deletions cut 6 bases from V and 0 bases from J, with 5 bases between. Looked up from germline, CDR1 is MNHEY and CDR2 is SVGEGT. The CDR3 runs to 12 residues. The CDR3 sequence: CASSGPNYGYTF. The CDR3 nucleotides read TGTGCCAGCAGCGGGCCTAACTATGGCTACACCTTC.

In its sample, this clone was seen a few times. This CDR3 reads CASSQAVASGSYNEQFF. The CDR3 nucleotides are TGTGCCAGCAGCCAAGCGGTGGCTAGCGGGAGCTACAATGAGCAGTTCTTC. V usage is TRBV4-2 and J usage is TRBJ2-1; 10 bases line up with TRBD2. Germline V lookup: CDR1 LGHNA, CDR2 YNFKEQ. The V and J ends lost 1 base and 3 bases, in that order; junction bases with no gene match: 6. This CDR3 comprises 17 residues.

The V call is TRBV7-2, the J call TRBJ2-1, with 11 bases aligning to TRBD2. Per the germline V gene, CDR1 is SGHTA and CDR2 is FQGNSA. CDR3 length: 16 amino acids. V lost 1 base, J lost 6 bases, and 5 bases stayed unmatched. The CDR3 nucleotides are TGTGCCAGCAGCTTAGAACTAGCGGGAGTTGGCAATGAGCAGTTCTTC. Its translation: CASSLELAGVGNEQFF.

The chain has TRBV7-8 and TRBJ2-1; TRBD1 agrees at 12 bases. CDR3 size: 17 residues. The J segment lost 6 bases and the V segment lost 2 bases, leaving 8 bases of the junction unmatched. CDR1 is SGHVS and CDR2 is FQNEAQ in the germline V gene. CDR3 residues: CASSLWTGTGGINEQFF. The CDR3 bases are TGTGCCAGCAGCTTATGGACCGGGACAGGGGGCATCAATGAGCAGTTCTTC.

This clone appeared once. This chain joins TRBV6-1 and TRBJ2-3; TRBD2 matches at 15 bases. The CDR3 has 18 residues. CDR1 is MNHNS, CDR2 SASEGT, per germline. Unmatched junction bases numbered 7, after V lost 4 bases and J lost 2 bases. CDR3 sequence reads: CASSVGLAGGYNTDTQYF. The CDR3 DNA reads TGTGCCAGCAGTGTGGGACTAGCGGGAGGTTATAACACAGATACGCAGTATTTT.

V usage is TRBV2 and J usage is TRBJ2-4; TRBD2 matches at 8 bases. The CDR3 consists of 16 residues. Looked up from germline, CDR1 is SNHLY and CDR2 is FYNNEI. Losses at the gene ends were 1 base for V and 0 bases for J; bases not matched to a gene: 2. CDR3 DNA: TGTGCCAGCAGTGAAGGGCTAGCGGGAGCCAAAAACATTCAGTACTTC. Translated, it gives CASSEGLAGAKNIQYF.

The J gene is TRBJ2-5, the V gene TRBV5-1; D gene ambiguous. The V end was cut by 4 bases, the J end by 5 bases, with 15 bases between. CDR3 length equals 14 residues. CDR1 is SGHRS and CDR2 is YFSETQ in the germline V gene. The CDR3 sequence: CASSTDPGSETQYF. The CDR3 DNA reads as TGCGCCAGCAGCACCGATCCCGGGTCTGAGACCCAGTACTTC.

This clone was counted a single time. The chain recombines TRBV7-2 with TRBJ1-1, with D tentatively TRBD1 (5 bases). Trimming stripped 4 bases from V and 1 base from J, with 7 bases between. This CDR3 has 13 residues. CDR1 and CDR2 from the germline V gene are SGHTA and FQGNSA. CDR3 in DNA: TGTGCCAGCAGCTGGACACCGAACACTGAAGCTTTCTTT. This gives the protein CASSWTPNTEAFF.

The chain carries TRBV28 and TRBJ2-5; 7 nucleotides agree with TRBD1. V lost 6 bases, J lost 4 bases, and 5 bases stayed unmatched. CDR3 length equals 13 residues. Germline CDR1 is MDHEN and CDR2 is SYDVKM. The CDR3 DNA follows: TGTGCCAGCAGGCTCGACAGGGTAGAGACCCAGTACTTC. This gives the protein CASRLDRVETQYF.

The chain combines TRBV2 with TRBJ2-7; 8 nucleotides match TRBD2. CDR1 SNHLY and CDR2 FYNNEI come from the germline V gene. The CDR3 is 16 amino acids. With V trimmed by 5 bases and J by 3 bases, 12 bases remained unmatched. The CDR3 spells CASSPFTVSGIYEQYF. In nucleotides, the CDR3 is TGTGCCAGCAGTCCGTTTACGGTTAGCGGGATCTACGAGCAGTACTTC.

The V call is TRBV6-5, the J call TRBJ1-1, with 8 positions matching TRBD1. The germline V gene has CDR1 MNHEY and CDR2 SVGAGI. V shed 0 bases and J 4 bases; nucleotides not matched to a gene: 7. The CDR3 totals 16 residues. CDR3 loop: CASSYSTGDFVTEAFF. DNA of the CDR3: TGTGCCAGCAGTTACTCGACAGGGGACTTCGTCACTGAAGCTTTCTTT.

The chain links TRBV19 to TRBJ1-5; D is perhaps TRBD1 (6 bases). The germline gives CDR1 LNHDA, CDR2 SQIVND (reference sequence). Trimming took 3 bases from V and 3 from J, leaving 15 bases between them. CDR3 length: 16 amino acids. DNA of the CDR3: TGTGCCAGTAGTATCACGGGGGGCAGGGACAATCAGCCCCAGCATTTT. Its translation: CASSITGGRDNQPQHF.